This TCR beta chain stems from a study of blood T cell repertoires in COVID-19. Study at large: Samples taken during acute and convalescent COVID-19 were collected in the United States, Italy and Spain.

This CDR3 contains 14 residues. V lost 3 bases and J 7 bases, leaving 13 bases between the germline ends. Germline values: CDR1 MNHNS, CDR2 SASEGT. Authors' analysis steps: Reference gene primer amplification yielded estimated nucleated cell counts. Sequencing used immunoSEQ multiplex PCR; TCRdb keeps in-frame clones, though not all of them. The V and J calls and clone size were taken over from that table, and D and trimming were inferred from the DNA. The table lists about 260,000 clones, about 87% of them singletons. The V gene is TRBV6-1, the J gene TRBJ1-5; D perhaps matches TRBD1 (6 bases). This TCR came from a woman in her 40s who had recovered from COVID-19. The material sequenced was peripheral blood. CDR3 DNA sequence: TGTGCCAGCAGTGAGGGGACACAGGCCCAGCCCCAGCATTTT. It translates to CASSEGTQAQPQHF.